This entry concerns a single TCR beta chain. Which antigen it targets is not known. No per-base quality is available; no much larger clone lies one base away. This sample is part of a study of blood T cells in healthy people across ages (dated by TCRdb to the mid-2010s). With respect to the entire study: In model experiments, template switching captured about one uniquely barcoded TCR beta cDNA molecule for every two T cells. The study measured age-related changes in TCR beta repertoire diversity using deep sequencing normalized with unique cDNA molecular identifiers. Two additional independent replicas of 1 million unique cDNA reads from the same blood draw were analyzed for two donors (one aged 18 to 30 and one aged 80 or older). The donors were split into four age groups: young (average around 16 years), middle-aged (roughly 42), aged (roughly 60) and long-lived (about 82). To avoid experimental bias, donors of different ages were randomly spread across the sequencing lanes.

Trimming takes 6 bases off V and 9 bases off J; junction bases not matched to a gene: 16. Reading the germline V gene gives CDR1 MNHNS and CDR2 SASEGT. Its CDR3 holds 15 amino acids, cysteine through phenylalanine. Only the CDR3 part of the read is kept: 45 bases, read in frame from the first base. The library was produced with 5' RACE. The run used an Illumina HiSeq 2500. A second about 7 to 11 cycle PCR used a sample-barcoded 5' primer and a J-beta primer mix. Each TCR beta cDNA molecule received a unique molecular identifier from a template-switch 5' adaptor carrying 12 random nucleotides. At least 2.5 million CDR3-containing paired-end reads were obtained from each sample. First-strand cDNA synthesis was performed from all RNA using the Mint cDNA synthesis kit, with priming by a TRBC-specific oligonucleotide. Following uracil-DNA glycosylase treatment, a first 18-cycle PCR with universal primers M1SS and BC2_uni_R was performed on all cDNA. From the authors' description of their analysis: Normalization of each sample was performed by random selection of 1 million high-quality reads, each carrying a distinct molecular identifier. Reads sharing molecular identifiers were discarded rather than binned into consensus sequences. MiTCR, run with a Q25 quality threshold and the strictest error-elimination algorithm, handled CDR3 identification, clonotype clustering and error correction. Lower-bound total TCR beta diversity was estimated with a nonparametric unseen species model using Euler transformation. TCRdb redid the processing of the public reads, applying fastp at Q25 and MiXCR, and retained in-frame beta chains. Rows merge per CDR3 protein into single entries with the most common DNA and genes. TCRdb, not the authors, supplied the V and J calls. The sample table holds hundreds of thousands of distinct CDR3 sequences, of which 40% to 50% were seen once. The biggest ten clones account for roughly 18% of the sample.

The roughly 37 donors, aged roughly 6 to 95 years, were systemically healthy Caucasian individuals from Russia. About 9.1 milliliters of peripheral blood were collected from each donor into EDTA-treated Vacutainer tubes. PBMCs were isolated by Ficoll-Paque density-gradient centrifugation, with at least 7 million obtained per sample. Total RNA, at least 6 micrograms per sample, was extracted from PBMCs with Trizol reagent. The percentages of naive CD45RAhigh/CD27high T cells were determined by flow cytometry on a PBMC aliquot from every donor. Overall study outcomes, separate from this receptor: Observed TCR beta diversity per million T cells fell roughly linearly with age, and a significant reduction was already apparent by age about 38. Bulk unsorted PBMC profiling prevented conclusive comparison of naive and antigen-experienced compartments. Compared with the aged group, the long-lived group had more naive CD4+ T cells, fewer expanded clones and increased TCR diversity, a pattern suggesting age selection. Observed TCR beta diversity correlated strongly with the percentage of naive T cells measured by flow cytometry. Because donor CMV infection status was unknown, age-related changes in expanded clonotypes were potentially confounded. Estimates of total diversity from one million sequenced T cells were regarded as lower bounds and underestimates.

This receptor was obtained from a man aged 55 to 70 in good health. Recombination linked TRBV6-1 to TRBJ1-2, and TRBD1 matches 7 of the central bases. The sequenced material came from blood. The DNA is TGTGCCAGCAGGAAACAGGGGAACCCCGCGGGTAGCTACACCTTC. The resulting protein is CASRKQGNPAGSYTF.